A selection of T cell receptor beta chains follows, all from one sample in a study of CD8+CD57+ T cells in acquired aplastic anemia. TCRdb used MiXCR to reprocess the reads, holding one entry per CDR3 protein. The sample lists a few hundred thousand distinct CDR3 sequences, 56% occurring once. The sequenced sample was sorted CD4+, CD8+, or CD8+CD57+ T cells (not recorded which) from PBMCs. These receptors were collected from a human donor with aplastic anemia. The conserved cysteine and the conserved F or W are not part of the CDR3 here.

v_call | cdr3_aa
TRBV10-1 | ATSTGTSGSNEQF
TRBV7-3 | ASRRGGVSDTQY
TRBV7-9 | ASSVDIYEQY
TRBV12-3/TRBV12-4 | ASSFTAGGREQY
TRBV10-3 | AVSSEEASGMIEQF
TRBV20-1 | SARGGALGGETQY
TRBV5-4 | ASSYYLHYEQY
TRBV5-8 | ASSLARGAGGSPLH
TRBV18 | ASSTGVSAEAF
TRBV6-6 | ASSYISTGRPNTEAF
TRBV20-1 | SARGRAGHTDTQY
TRBV10-3 | AISGGTGVSESNTGELF
TRBV7-9 | ASSLPPTGELF
TRBV7-2 | AGSLVDRGNYGYT
TRBV11-2 | ASSLLSGGRYEQY
TRBV7-8 | ASSLRGAGETQY
TRBV20-1 | SASGGPLYEQY
TRBV20-1 | SARDQGRFNRPQH
TRBV3-1 | ASSYRPYGGGTNTGELF
TRBV20-1 | SATGTGDGNQPQH
TRBV7-9 | ASSLVAGANTDTQY
TRBV6-4 | ASMGPFGNQPQH
TRBV9 | ASSVGVAGGRTDTQY
TRBV24-1 | ATSDLGAGGEQY
TRBV10-3 | AISGTKTSTSTDTQY
TRBV2 | ASSRAGGYEQY
TRBV4-1 | ASSQDPDRGDQPQH
TRBV2 | ASSEVGQGAEH
TRBV2 | ASKGLAGYEQF
TRBV18 | ASSPQQGADTQY
TRBV18 | ASSPRDSSTNEKLF
TRBV7-9 | ASSTGISTDTQY
TRBV24-1 | ATSDLNPSGPYNEQF
TRBV20-1 | SALTGTGIYEQY
TRBV7-2 | ASSLWADDGYT
TRBV7-8 | ASSQHQGLYGYT
TRBV4-1 | ASSQGDSANEAF
TRBV19 | ASSIRDGNNSPLH
TRBV25-1 | ASSDPGGNNNEQF
TRBV5-1 | ASSLTASYNEQF
TRBV11-2 | ASQGGPNTGELF
TRBV7-3 | ASSSGHLTDTQY
TRBV20-1 | SAASGKDSPLH
TRBV29-1 | SVDPPGINYGYT
TRBV2 | ASSAPLTGRETQY
TRBV10-2 | ASSSEDTDTEAF
TRBV20-1 | SQPTYRGTGVYEQY
TRBV29-1 | SGGRYTDTQY
TRBV2 | ASSEVNSNQPQH
TRBV7-2 | ASSFPGQLMF
TRBV7-9 | ASSLEGGAF
TRBV5-1 | ASGNGASQNEQY